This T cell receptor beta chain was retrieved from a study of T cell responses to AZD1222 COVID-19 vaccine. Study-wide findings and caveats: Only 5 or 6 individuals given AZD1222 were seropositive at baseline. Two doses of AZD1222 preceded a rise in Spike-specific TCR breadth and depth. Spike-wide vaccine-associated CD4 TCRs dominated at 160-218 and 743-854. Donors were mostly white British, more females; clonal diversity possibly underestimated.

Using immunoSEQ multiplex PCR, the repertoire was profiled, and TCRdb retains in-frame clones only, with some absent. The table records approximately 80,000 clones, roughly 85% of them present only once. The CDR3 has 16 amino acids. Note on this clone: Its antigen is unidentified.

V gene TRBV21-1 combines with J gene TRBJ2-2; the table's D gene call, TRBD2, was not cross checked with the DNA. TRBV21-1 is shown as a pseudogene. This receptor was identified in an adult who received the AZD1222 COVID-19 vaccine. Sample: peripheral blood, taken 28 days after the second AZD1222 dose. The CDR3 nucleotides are TGTGCCAGCAGCAAAGATTCCGGGAAGAACACCGGGGAGCTGTTTTTT. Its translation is CASSKDSGKNTGELFF.